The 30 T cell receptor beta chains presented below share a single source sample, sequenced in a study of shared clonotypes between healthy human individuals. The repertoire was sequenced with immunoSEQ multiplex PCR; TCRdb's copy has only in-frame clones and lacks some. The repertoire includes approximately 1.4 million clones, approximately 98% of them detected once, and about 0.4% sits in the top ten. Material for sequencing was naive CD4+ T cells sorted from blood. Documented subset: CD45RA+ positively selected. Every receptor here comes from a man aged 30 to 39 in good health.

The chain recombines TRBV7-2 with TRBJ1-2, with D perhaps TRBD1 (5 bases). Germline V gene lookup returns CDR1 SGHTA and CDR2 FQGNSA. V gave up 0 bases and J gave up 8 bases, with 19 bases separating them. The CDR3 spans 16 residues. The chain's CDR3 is CASSLALRVRVEGYTF. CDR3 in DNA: TGTGCCAGCAGCTTAGCGCTCAGGGTGAGGGTTGAGGGCTACACCTTC.

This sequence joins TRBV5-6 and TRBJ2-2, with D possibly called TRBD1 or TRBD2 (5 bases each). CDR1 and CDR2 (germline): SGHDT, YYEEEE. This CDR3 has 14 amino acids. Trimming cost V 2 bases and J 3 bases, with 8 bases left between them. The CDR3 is CASSFGTDTGELFF. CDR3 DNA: TGTGCCAGCAGCTTTGGGACGGACACCGGGGAGCTGTTTTTT.

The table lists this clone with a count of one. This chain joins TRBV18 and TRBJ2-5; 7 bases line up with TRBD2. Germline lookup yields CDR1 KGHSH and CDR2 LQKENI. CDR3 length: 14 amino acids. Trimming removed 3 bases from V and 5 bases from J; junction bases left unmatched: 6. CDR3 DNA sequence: TGTGCCAGCTCACCTAGGAGCGGGAAGGAGACCCAGTACTTC. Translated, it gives CASSPRSGKETQYF. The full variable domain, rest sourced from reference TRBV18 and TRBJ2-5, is NAGVMQNPRHLVRRRGQEARLRCSPMKGHSHVYWYRQLPEEGLKFMVYLQKENIIDESGMPKERFSAEFPKEGPSILRIQQVVRGDSAAYFCASSPRSGKETQYFGPGTRLLVL.

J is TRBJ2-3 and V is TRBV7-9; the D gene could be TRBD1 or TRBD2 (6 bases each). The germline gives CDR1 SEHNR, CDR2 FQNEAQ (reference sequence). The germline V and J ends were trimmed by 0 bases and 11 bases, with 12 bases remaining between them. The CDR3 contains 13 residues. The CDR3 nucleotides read TGTGCCAGCAGCTTAGCGGTCCGGGGGCGGCAGTATTTT. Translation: CASSLAVRGRQYF.

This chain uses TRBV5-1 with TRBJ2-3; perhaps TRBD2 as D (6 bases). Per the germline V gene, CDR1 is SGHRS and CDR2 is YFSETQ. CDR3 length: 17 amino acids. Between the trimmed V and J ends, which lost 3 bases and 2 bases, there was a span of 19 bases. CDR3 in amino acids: CASSSLGPGLTTDTQYF. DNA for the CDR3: TGCGCCAGCAGCTCGCTTGGACCGGGACTTACCACAGATACGCAGTATTTT.

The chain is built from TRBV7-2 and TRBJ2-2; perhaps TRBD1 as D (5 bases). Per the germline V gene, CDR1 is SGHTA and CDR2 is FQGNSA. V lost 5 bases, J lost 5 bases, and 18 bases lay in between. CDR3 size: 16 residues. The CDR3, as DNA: TGTGCCAGCAGCCCAGGCCTTGGGGCGCGGACCGGGGAGCTGTTTTTT. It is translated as CASSPGLGARTGELFF.

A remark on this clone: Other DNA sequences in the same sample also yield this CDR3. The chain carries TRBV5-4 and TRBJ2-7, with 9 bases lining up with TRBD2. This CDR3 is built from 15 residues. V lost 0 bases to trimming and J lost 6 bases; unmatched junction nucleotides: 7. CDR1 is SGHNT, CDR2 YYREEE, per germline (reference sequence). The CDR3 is CASSLGLAGVGEQYF. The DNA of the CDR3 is TGTGCCAGCAGCTTGGGGTTAGCGGGAGTTGGCGAGCAGTACTTC.

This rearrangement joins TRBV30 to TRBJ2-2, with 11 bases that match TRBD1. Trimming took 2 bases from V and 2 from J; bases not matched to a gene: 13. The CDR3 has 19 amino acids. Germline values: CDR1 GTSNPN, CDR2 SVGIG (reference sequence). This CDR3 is CAWSLTTHRTGGNTGELFF. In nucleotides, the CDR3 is TGTGCCTGGAGTTTAACGACACACCGGACAGGGGGCAACACCGGGGAGCTGTTTTTT. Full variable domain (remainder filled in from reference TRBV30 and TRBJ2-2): SQTIHQWPATLVQPVGSPLSLECTVEGTSNPNLYWYRQAAGRGLQLLFYSVGIGQISSEVPQNLSASRPQDRQFILSSKKLLLSDSGFYLCAWSLTTHRTGGNTGELFFGEGSRLTVL.

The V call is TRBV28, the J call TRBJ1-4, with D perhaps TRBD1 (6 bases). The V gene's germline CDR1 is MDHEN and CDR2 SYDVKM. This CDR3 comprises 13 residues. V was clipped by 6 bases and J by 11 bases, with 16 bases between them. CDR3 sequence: CASRSQGPGKLFF. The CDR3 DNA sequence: TGTGCCAGCAGGTCACAGGGCCCAGGGAAACTGTTTTTT.

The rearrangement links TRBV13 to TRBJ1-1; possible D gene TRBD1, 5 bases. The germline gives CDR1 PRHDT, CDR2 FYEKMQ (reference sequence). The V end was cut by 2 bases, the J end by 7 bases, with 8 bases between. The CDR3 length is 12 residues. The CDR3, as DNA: TGTGCCAGCAGCTTACAGGGTGGTGAAGCTTTCTTT. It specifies CASSLQGGEAFF.

The DNA for the CDR3 is TGTGCCAGCAGATTAACTAGCGGGAGCAAGAGAGAGACCCAGTACTTC. This encodes CASRLTSGSKRETQYF. The chain employs TRBV7-2 and TRBJ2-5; 11 bases align to TRBD2. The length of the CDR3 is 16 residues. The ends lost 6 bases at V and 4 bases at J; junction bases unmatched: 10. Per the germline V gene, CDR1 is SGHTA and CDR2 is FQGNSA.

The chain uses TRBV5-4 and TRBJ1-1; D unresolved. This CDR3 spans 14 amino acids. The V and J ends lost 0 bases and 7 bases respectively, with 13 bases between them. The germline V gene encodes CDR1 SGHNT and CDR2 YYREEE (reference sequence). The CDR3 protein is CASSLAGGGFEAFF. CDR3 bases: TGTGCCAGCAGCTTGGCGGGAGGCGGGTTTGAAGCTTTCTTT.

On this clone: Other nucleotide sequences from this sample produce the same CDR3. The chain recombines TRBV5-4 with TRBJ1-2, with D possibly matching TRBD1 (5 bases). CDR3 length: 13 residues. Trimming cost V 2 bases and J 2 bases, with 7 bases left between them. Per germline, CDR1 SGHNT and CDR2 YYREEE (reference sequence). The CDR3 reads CASSFQGNYGYTF. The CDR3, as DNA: TGTGCCAGCAGCTTTCAGGGAAACTATGGCTACACCTTC.

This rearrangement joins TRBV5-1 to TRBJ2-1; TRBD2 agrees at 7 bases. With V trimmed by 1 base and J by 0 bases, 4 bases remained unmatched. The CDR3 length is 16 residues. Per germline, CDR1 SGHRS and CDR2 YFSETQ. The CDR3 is CASSLSLADSYNEQFF. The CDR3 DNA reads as TGCGCCAGCAGCTTGAGTCTAGCGGACTCCTACAATGAGCAGTTCTTC.

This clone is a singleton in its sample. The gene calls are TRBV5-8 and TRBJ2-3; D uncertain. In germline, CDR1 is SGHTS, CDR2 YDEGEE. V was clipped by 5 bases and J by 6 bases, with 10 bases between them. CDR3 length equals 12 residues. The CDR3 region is CASSQPPDTQYF. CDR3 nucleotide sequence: TGTGCCAGCAGTCAACCCCCCGATACGCAGTATTTT.

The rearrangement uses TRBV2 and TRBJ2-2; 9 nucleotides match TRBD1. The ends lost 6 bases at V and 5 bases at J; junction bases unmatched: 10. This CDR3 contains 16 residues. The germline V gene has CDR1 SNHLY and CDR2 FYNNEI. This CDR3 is CASRETEGTGTGELFF. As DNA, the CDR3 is TGTGCCAGCAGGGAGACTGAGGGGACAGGGACCGGGGAGCTGTTTTTT.

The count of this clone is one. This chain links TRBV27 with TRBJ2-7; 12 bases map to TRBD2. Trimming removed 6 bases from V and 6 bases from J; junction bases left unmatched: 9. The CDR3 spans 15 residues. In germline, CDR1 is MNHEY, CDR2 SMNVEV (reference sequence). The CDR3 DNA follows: TGTGCCAGCAGAAGGAGGGTACTAGCGGGAGGCGAGCAGTACTTC. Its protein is CASRRRVLAGGEQYF.

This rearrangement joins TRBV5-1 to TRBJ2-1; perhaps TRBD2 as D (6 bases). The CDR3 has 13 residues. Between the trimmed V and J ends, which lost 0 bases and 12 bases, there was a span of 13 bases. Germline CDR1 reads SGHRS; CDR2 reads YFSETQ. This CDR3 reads CASSLEAGIGQFF. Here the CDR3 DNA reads TGCGCCAGCAGCTTGGAGGCGGGGATTGGGCAGTTCTTC.

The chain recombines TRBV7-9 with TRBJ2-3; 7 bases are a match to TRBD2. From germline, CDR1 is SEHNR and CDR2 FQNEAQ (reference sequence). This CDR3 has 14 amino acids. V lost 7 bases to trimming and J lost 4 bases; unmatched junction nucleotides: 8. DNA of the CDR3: TGTGCCAGCAACCAGCGGGATTTCTCAGATACGCAGTATTTT. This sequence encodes CASNQRDFSDTQYF.

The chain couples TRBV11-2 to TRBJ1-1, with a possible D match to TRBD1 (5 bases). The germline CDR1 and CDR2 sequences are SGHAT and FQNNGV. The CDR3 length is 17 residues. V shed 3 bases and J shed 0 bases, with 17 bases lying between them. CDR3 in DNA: TGTGCCAGCAGCTTTACGGCGGGACGCTTGATGAACACTGAAGCTTTCTTT. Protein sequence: CASSFTAGRLMNTEAFF. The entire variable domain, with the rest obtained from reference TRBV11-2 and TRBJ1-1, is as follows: EAGVAQSPRYKIIEKRQSVAFWCNPISGHATLYWYQQILGQGPKLLIQFQNNGVVDDSQLPKDRFSAERLKGVDSTLKIQPAKLEDSAVYLCASSFTAGRLMNTEAFFGQGTRLTVV.

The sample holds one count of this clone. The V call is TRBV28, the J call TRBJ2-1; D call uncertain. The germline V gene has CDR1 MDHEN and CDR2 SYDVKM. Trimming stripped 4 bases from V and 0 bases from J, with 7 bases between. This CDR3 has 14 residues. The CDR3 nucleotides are TGTGCCAGCAGTTCCCCCGGCTCCTACAATGAGCAGTTCTTC. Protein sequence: CASSSPGSYNEQFF.

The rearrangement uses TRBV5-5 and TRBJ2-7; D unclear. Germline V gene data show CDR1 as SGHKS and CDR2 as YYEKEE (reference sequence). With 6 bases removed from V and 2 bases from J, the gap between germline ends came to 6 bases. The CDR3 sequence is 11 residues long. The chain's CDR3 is CASTPAYEQYF. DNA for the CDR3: TGTGCCAGCACCCCAGCCTACGAGCAGTACTTC.

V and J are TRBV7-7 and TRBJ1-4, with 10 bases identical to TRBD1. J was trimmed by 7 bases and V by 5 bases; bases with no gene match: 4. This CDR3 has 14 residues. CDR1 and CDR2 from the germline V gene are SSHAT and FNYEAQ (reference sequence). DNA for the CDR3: TGTGCCAGCAGCCCGGGACAGGGGAGTGAAAAACTGTTTTTT. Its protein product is CASSPGQGSEKLFF.

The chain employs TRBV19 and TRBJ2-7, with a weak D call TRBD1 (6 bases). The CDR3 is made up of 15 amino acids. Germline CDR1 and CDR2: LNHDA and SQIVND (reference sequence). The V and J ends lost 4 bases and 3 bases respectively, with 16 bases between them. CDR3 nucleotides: TGTGCCAGTAGTACGCAGAGGGGGATGGTCTACGAGCAGTACTTC. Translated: CASSTQRGMVYEQYF.

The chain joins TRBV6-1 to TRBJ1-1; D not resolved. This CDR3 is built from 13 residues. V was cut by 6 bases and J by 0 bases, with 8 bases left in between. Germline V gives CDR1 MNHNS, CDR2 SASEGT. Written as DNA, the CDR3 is TGTGCCAGCAGGGCAGGCGTGAACACTGAAGCTTTCTTT. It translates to CASRAGVNTEAFF.

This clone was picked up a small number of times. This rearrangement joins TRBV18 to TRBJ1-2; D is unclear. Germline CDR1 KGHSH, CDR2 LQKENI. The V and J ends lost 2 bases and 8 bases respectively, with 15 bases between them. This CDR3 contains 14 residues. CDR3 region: CASSPSVRGNGYTF. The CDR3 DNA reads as TGTGCCAGCTCACCATCCGTCCGGGGTAACGGCTACACCTTC.

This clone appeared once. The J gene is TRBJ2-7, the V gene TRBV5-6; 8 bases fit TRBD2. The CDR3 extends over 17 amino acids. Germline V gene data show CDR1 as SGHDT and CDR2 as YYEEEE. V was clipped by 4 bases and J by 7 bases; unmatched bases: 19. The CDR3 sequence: CASSHSGREALPVEQYF. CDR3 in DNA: TGTGCCAGCAGCCATTCGGGGCGGGAGGCCCTCCCAGTGGAGCAGTACTTC.

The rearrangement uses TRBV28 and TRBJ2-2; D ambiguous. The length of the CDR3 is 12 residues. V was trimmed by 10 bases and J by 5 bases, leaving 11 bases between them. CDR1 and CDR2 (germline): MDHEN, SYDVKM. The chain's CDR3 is CATHKVTGELFF. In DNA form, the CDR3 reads TGTGCCACTCACAAAGTTACCGGGGAGCTGTTTTTT.

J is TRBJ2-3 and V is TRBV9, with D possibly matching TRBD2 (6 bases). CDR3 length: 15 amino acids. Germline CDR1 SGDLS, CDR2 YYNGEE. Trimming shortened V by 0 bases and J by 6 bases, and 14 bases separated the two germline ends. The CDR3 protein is CASSVVSIAGDTQYF. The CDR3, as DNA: TGTGCCAGCAGCGTAGTTTCTATTGCGGGGGATACGCAGTATTTT. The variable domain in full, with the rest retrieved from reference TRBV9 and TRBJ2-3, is DSGVTQTPKHLITATGQRVTLRCSPRSGDLSVYWYQQSLDQGLQFLIQYYNGEERAKGNILERFSAQQFPDLHSELNLSSLELGDSALYFCASSVVSIAGDTQYFGPGTRLTVL.

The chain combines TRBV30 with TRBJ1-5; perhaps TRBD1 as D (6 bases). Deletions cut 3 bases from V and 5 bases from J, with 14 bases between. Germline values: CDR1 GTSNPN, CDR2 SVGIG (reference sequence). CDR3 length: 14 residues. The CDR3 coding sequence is TGTGCCTGGAGCCATACAGGGTTGTATCAGCCCCAGCATTTT. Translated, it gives CAWSHTGLYQPQHF.